One sample yielded the 26 T cell receptor beta chains listed below, sequenced in a study of cytomegalovirus exposure and HLA in healthy donors (dated by TCRdb to 2016 to 2017). Libraries were made using the immunoSEQ multiplex PCR assay. For the multiplex PCR, a mixture combining 60 forward primers for TCR Vbeta segments and 13 reverse primers for TCR Jbeta segments was used. The clones in this table, taken by TCRdb from immuneACCESS, are in-frame only. Not every clone is retained; where verified, under half of the shortfall comes from an unresolved V gene, and the cause of the rest is unknown. The sample profile shows 100,000 to 150,000 clones; around three quarters of them were found once. The ten most abundant clones make up 3% to 4.5% of the sample. Sequences were obtained from PBMCs. The origin of the receptors is a man aged 35 to 55 in good health and CMV-seronegative.

This chain uses TRBV18 with TRBJ1-3; 8 bases map to TRBD1. Germline V gene lookup returns CDR1 KGHSH and CDR2 LQKENI. Trimming at V came to 5 bases and at J to 2 bases, leaving 14 bases not matched to a gene. The CDR3 totals 18 residues. CDR3 in amino acids: CASSSLIIGQGAGNTIYF. Written as DNA, the CDR3 is TGTGCCAGCTCATCCCTAATTATCGGACAGGGCGCTGGAAACACCATATATTTT.

V gene TRBV19 combines with J gene TRBJ1-5; D might be TRBD1 (5 bases). Germline V gives CDR1 LNHDA, CDR2 SQIVND (reference sequence). V lost 8 bases and J lost 10, with 21 bases in between. The CDR3 length is 14 residues. The CDR3 reads CASQQSGAQGPQHF. The CDR3 DNA reads as TGTGCCAGTCAGCAAAGCGGGGCGCAGGGACCCCAGCATTTT.

The chain has TRBV6-4 and TRBJ1-4; TRBD1 matches 9 bases. The germline V gene encodes CDR1 MRHNA and CDR2 SNTAGT. V lost 5 bases, J lost 7 bases, and 5 bases stayed unmatched. CDR3 size: 14 residues. Here the CDR3 reads CASSPGQGGEKLFF. DNA of the CDR3: TGTGCCAGCAGTCCGGGACAGGGTGGTGAAAAACTGTTTTTT.

The rearrangement uses TRBV29-1 and TRBJ1-2; 7 nucleotides match TRBD1. The germline gives CDR1 SQVTM, CDR2 ANQGSEA. The CDR3 totals 12 residues. V trimming: 5 bases; J trimming: 12 bases; junction bases outside the gene matches: 12. CDR3 sequence (DNA): TGCAGCGTTCATTGGGACAGCTCGAGGGACACCTTC. Protein product: CSVHWDSSRDTF.

This clone appeared once. V gene TRBV7-3 combines with J gene TRBJ1-6; 7 bases agree with TRBD1. The CDR3 contains 15 residues. V was clipped by 5 bases and J by 6 bases; unmatched bases: 7. Germline CDR1 reads SGHTA; CDR2 reads FQGTGA. CDR3 sequence reads: CASSKNRGFNSPLHF. The CDR3 region has the DNA TGTGCCAGCAGCAAGAACAGGGGTTTTAATTCACCCCTCCACTTT.

The rearrangement joins TRBV18 to TRBJ1-4; 11 bases line up with TRBD1. CDR1 is KGHSH, CDR2 LQKENI, per germline. CDR3 length: 15 amino acids. The ends lost 3 bases at V and 8 bases at J; junction bases unmatched: 5. CDR3 nucleotides: TGTGCCAGCTCACCGGGGACAGGGGGAGGAGAAAAACTGTTTTTT. Protein product: CASSPGTGGGEKLFF. The full variable domain, with the rest looked up from reference TRBV18 and TRBJ1-4, is NAGVMQNPRHLVRRRGQEARLRCSPMKGHSHVYWYRQLPEEGLKFMVYLQKENIIDESGMPKERFSAEFPKEGPSILRIQQVVRGDSAAYFCASSPGTGGGEKLFFGSGTQLSVL.

V usage is TRBV7-6 and J usage is TRBJ1-1; no clear D gene. The CDR3 spans 14 residues. The ends were cut back, 6 bases at V and 3 bases at J, with 14 bases in the middle. Per the germline V gene, CDR1 is SGHVS and CDR2 is FNYEAQ. CDR3 sequence: CASSQYGVDTEAFF. CDR3 nucleotide sequence: TGTGCCAGCAGTCAATACGGAGTAGACACTGAAGCTTTCTTT.

Only a few counts were recorded for this clone. The chain has TRBV7-8 and TRBJ1-1; D gene uncertain. Germline V CDR1 and CDR2: SGHVS, FQNEAQ. This CDR3 contains 13 residues. V lost 5 bases to trimming and J lost 11 bases, with 18 bases between them. In nucleotides, the CDR3 is TGTGCCAGCAGCGTAAACACCGACAACTCGGCTTTCTTT. This gives the protein CASSVNTDNSAFF.

This sequence joins TRBV10-3 and TRBJ2-3; 9 bases match TRBD1. This CDR3 comprises 17 residues. The V segment lost 2 bases and the J segment 4 bases; nucleotides outside the gene matches: 10. Looked up from germline, CDR1 is ENHRY and CDR2 is SYGVKD. This CDR3 reads CAISEGFGTGYPDTQYF. The CDR3 DNA reads as TGTGCCATCAGTGAGGGGTTTGGGACAGGGTACCCAGATACGCAGTATTTT.

V is TRBV30 and J is TRBJ1-3, with a possible D match to TRBD1 (5 bases). With 3 bases removed from V and 2 bases from J, the gap between germline ends came to 20 bases. The CDR3 has 17 residues. Germline V gene data show CDR1 as GTSNPN and CDR2 as SVGIG (reference sequence). The DNA of the CDR3 is TGTGCCTGGAGGCGAACCTGGGGGGACCGAACTGGAAACACCATATATTTT. This gives the protein CAWRRTWGDRTGNTIYF.

This chain connects TRBV19 to TRBJ1-5, with 9 bases fitting TRBD1. The CDR3 extends over 16 amino acids. CDR1 and CDR2 (germline): LNHDA, SQIVND (reference sequence). V lost 5 bases, J lost 3 bases, and 8 bases stayed unmatched. CDR3 bases: TGTGCCAGTAGTCAATCCGGGACAGGGTCCAATCAGCCCCAGCATTTT. It specifies CASSQSGTGSNQPQHF. Full variable domain (missing parts from reference TRBV19 and TRBJ1-5): DGGITQSPKYLFRKEGQNVTLSCEQNLNHDAMYWYRQDPGQGLRLIYYSQIVNDFQKGDIAEGYSVSREKKESFPLTVTSAQKNPTAFYLCASSQSGTGSNQPQHFGDGTRLSIL.

The gene calls are TRBV10-2 and TRBJ2-7; a weak D match, TRBD2 (6 bases). The V gene lost 4 bases and the J gene lost 7 bases, with 17 bases spanning the gap. Germline V gene sequence: CDR1 WSHSY, CDR2 SAAADI. This CDR3 is 14 amino acids long. The CDR3 nucleotides read TGCGCCAGCAGTGCTCCGCACAGCGGAGGGGAGCAGTACTTC. Translating it yields CASSAPHSGGEQYF.

This chain connects TRBV6-1 to TRBJ2-7, with D possibly being TRBD1 (5 bases). CDR3 size: 13 residues. With 4 bases removed from V and 1 base from J, the gap between germline ends came to 8 bases. Germline loops: CDR1 MNHNS, CDR2 SASEGT. The CDR3 sequence: CASSVDSSYEQYF. The CDR3 nucleotides are TGTGCCAGCAGTGTCGACAGTTCCTACGAGCAGTACTTC.

The rearrangement links TRBV11-2 to TRBJ2-7; TRBD1 aligns across 7 bases. V was clipped by 4 bases and J by 5 bases; unmatched bases: 14. Germline values: CDR1 SGHAT, CDR2 FQNNGV. The CDR3 extends over 16 amino acids. CDR3 in amino acids: CASSYSTGANWNEQYF. The CDR3 DNA follows: TGTGCCAGCAGCTACTCTACAGGGGCCAACTGGAACGAGCAGTACTTC.

The chain joins TRBV7-2 to TRBJ1-2; D might be TRBD1 (5 bases). Germline lookup yields CDR1 SGHTA and CDR2 FQGNSA. The CDR3 has 15 residues. V lost 1 base, J lost 5 bases, and 14 bases lay in between. As DNA, the CDR3 is TGTGCCAGCAGCTTAGAAGCCCAGGGTCGGTATGGCTACACCTTC. This translates into CASSLEAQGRYGYTF.

In DNA form, the CDR3 reads TGTGCCAGCAACTCGGACTGGGCCTATAATTCACCCCTCCACTTT. Amino acids: CASNSDWAYNSPLHF. The chain uses TRBV7-2 and TRBJ1-6; no reliable D call. The CDR3 is 15 residues long. Trimming pared 7 bases from V and 2 bases from J, leaving 12 bases between. The V gene's germline CDR1 is SGHTA and CDR2 FQGNSA.

The rearrangement uses TRBV7-2 and TRBJ2-2; TRBD1 is a possible D gene (5 bases). V lost 5 bases, J lost 7 bases, and 14 bases lay in between. Germline-derived CDR1 and CDR2 are SGHTA and FQGNSA. CDR3 size: 14 residues. The CDR3 here is CASSRTRAIGELFF. In nucleotides, the CDR3 is TGTGCCAGCAGCCGGACAAGAGCTATCGGGGAGCTGTTTTTT.

This chain joins TRBV11-1 and TRBJ2-1; 10 positions agree with TRBD1. CDR1 is SGHAT and CDR2 is FQDESV in the germline V gene (reference sequence). The CDR3 has 15 residues. V lost 5 bases and J lost 5; bases outside the gene matches: 6. The CDR3 DNA sequence: TGTGCCAGCAGCCTCGGACAGGGGGGAAACAATGAGCAGTTCTTC. It encodes CASSLGQGGNNEQFF.

This clone was detected only a few times. Other DNA sequences of this sample code for an identical CDR3. The rearrangement joins TRBV7-9 to TRBJ1-5; weak D call: TRBD1 (6 bases). Germline CDR1 and CDR2: SEHNR and FQNEAQ (reference sequence). Trimming cost V 1 base and J 11 bases, with 9 bases left between them. The CDR3 is 12 residues long. CDR3 loop: CASSLEQGTQHF. The CDR3 DNA sequence: TGTGCCAGCAGCTTAGAACAGGGAACCCAGCATTTT.

The chain combines TRBV7-3 with TRBJ1-1; D gene unclear. V was cut by 1 base and J by 5 bases, with 11 bases left in between. CDR1 is SGHTA, CDR2 FQGTGA, per germline. This CDR3 is 14 amino acids long. The CDR3 coding sequence is TGTGCCAGCAGCTTAAACCCCGCCGGGACTGAAGCTTTCTTT. Translation gives CASSLNPAGTEAFF.

For this clone: The junction and the germline gene differ at one end; a read error may be behind it. V gene TRBV7-8 combines with J gene TRBJ2-1, with D tentatively TRBD2 (7 bases). This CDR3 comprises 14 residues. Germline V gene lookup returns CDR1 SGHVS and CDR2 FQNEAQ. CDR3 bases: TGTGCCAGCAGCCGCGGGGGCCCGGGCAATCAGCAGTTCTTC. Translating it yields CASSRGGPGNQQFF.

This chain links TRBV11-2 with TRBJ2-7, with D uncertain. Germline V gene data show CDR1 as SGHAT and CDR2 as FQNNGV. V lost 0 bases to trimming and J lost 4 bases, with 13 bases between them. This CDR3 contains 15 residues. Written as DNA, the CDR3 is TGTGCCAGCAGCTTAGATCTCGGCGGTACTTACGAGCAGTACTTC. The encoded protein is CASSLDLGGTYEQYF.

The gene calls are TRBV6-1 and TRBJ1-1, with D unclear. V was clipped by 5 bases and J by 0 bases, with 13 bases between them. Germline CDR1 is MNHNS and CDR2 is SASEGT. The CDR3 runs to 15 residues. The CDR3 loop reads CASSQSERVNTEAFF. CDR3 DNA sequence: TGTGCCAGCAGTCAAAGCGAGAGGGTGAACACTGAAGCTTTCTTT.

The chain links TRBV27 to TRBJ1-2; 9 bases align to TRBD1. The CDR3 sequence is 14 residues long. Germline CDR1 is MNHEY and CDR2 is SMNVEV (reference sequence). The J segment lost 3 bases and the V segment lost 5 bases, leaving 4 bases of the junction unmatched. CDR3: CASSRGQGDYGYTF. For the CDR3, the DNA is TGTGCCAGCAGTAGGGGACAGGGTGACTATGGCTACACCTTC.

This clone was counted between two and nine times. This chain links TRBV6-1 with TRBJ1-5; perhaps TRBD1 as D (5 bases). The germline V gene has CDR1 MNHNS and CDR2 SASEGT. This CDR3 region has 16 residues. Trimming took off 0 bases at V and 0 bases at J, with 9 bases between the two ends. Here the CDR3 reads CASSEAEGDSNQPQHF. In nucleotides, the CDR3 is TGTGCCAGCAGTGAAGCAGAAGGGGATAGCAATCAGCCCCAGCATTTT.

The chain has TRBV6-1 and TRBJ1-5; D is perhaps TRBD1 (6 bases). This CDR3 has 15 residues. Germline V gene lookup returns CDR1 MNHNS and CDR2 SASEGT. V was clipped by 7 bases and J by 1 base, with 14 bases between them. The CDR3 sequence is CASTSGDWSNQPQHF. The CDR3 nucleotides read TGTGCCAGCACATCAGGGGATTGGAGCAATCAGCCCCAGCATTTT.